This T cell receptor beta chain was identified in a study of CD8 T cells in Susac syndrome (dated by TCRdb to the late 2010s). The study in broad terms: Of the Susac syndrome patients who were sequenced, about six had clinically active disease and roughly eight were in clinical remission. At blood withdrawal, Susac syndrome patients were therapy-naive, treated with corticosteroids (with IVIg additionally given to some), or treated with IVIg alone. Whether CD8+ T cell activation and differentiation in Susac syndrome was antigen driven was tested using repertoire sequencing. CD8+ T cell repertoire clonality was compared between about a dozen healthy donors, roughly 14 Susac syndrome patients and around 15 multiple sclerosis patients. Paper-wide results and their limitations: The number of individuals in the TCR sequencing and HLA analysis was acknowledged as relatively small. Clonal expansion was observed in Susac syndrome CD8+ repertoires, with the highest expansion in CD8+ TEMRA cells and greater expansion in clinically active than in remitting patients. Sixteen and five Susac-specific public clones were found in the total CD8+ and CD8+ TEMRA repertoires, respectively.

Peripheral blood CD8+ and CD4+ T cells from healthy donors, Susac syndrome patients and multiple sclerosis patients were profiled by high-throughput TCR beta sequencing. Susac syndrome patients met recently defined diagnostic criteria for definite or probable disease. Bulk CD8+ and CD4+ T cells were purified magnetically by negative isolation, whereas CD8+ TEMRA cells were enriched by FACS. Blood was collected in EDTA tubes and processed within 24 hours, with PBMCs isolated through density gradient centrifugation. PBMCs intended for TCR sequencing were cryopreserved in liquid nitrogen and thawed later in a water bath at 37 degrees C. Purity of sorted or isolated CD4+, CD8+ and CD8+ TEMRA cells was at least 90%. RNA was extracted using the RNeasy kit, and about 0.45 to 1 ug of the RNA was reverse transcribed with random hexamers. The immunoSEQ multiplex PCR assay, covering 54 Vbeta and 13 Jbeta segments, was used to amplify TCR beta CDR3 regions. Bias from PCR amplification was corrected by using a synthetic template baseline for primer optimization and for computational correction. As for how the authors treated the data: Reads were annotated to V, D and J genes per IMGT and analyzed with immunoSEQ Analyzer, keeping only productive sequences. To calculate clonality, Shannon entropy was normalized by log2 of the number of productive unique sequences and then subtracted from one. For each patient and control, public and private clones were evaluated among the 100 most prevalent clones. Clones were defined as Susac-specific if absent from the healthy and MS cohorts, from 900 to 1,300 published viral clones and from other ImmuneACCESS disease sequences. TCRdb handled the public reads itself, with Q25 trimming in fastp and clone calling in MiXCR, and kept productive beta chains. Every distinct CDR3 protein forms one entry, paired with its most common genes and DNA. The V and J calls follow TCRdb's processing rather than the paper's. Across this sample there are around 150,000 distinct CDR3 sequences, with around 95% seen only once. The ten largest clones take up roughly 0.17% of the sample.

After removal of 0 bases from V and 3 bases from J, the junction retains 4 bases not matched to a gene. In the germline V gene, CDR1 corresponds to KGHSH and CDR2 to LQKENI. The CDR3 runs 15 residues from the cysteine to the phenylalanine. This entry keeps only the CDR3 DNA: 45 bases, framed from base 1. For this clonotype: The antigen it binds to is not known. No base quality values were provided; no much bigger clone lies one nucleotide off.

Material for sequencing was CD8+ T cells from PBMCs. The sequence links TRBV18 to TRBJ2-7, with 8 middle bases fitting TRBD1. This sequence originates from a human donor with Susac syndrome. In nucleotides, the sequence is TGTGCCAGCTCACCACCGGGGACAGGCATCTACGAGCAGTACTTC. It encodes CASSPPGTGIYEQYF.